The next 10 T cell receptor beta chains were all read from a single sample in a study of vaccination and CD4 T cells after COVID-19. These receptors have no identified antigens. With the Oncomine TCR Beta short-read assay, DNA from cultured CD4+ T cells was sequenced. TCRdb processed the PCR reads anew with MiXCR; each CDR3 protein has one entry. The repertoire has about 10,000 distinct CDR3 sequences, about 53% of them found once; the top ten carry approximately 12%. As for treatment: approximately 11-day PBMC culture with coronavirus spike peptide pools or control peptides (ViraFEST assay). Material: CD4+ T cells from blood, cultured in vitro. The receptors here all came from a human donor who had recovered from COVID-19.

The chain recombines TRBV5-4 with TRBJ2-3, with D unclear. Per the germline V gene, CDR1 is SGHNT and CDR2 is YYREEE (reference sequence). CDR3 length: 11 residues. The ends were cut back, 3 bases at V and 5 bases at J, with 4 bases in the middle. Here the CDR3 DNA reads TGTGCCAGCAGCTCCCAAGATACGCAGTATTTT. Translation: CASSSQDTQYF.

V gene TRBV6-4 combines with J gene TRBJ2-3; D is perhaps TRBD1 or TRBD2 (5 bases each). With 0 bases removed from V and 7 bases from J, the gap between germline ends came to 11 bases. CDR3 length: 14 amino acids. Germline V gene lookup returns CDR1 MRHNA and CDR2 SNTAGT. DNA of the CDR3: TGTGCCAGCAGTGACTCTAGGGACCCGTATACGCAGTATTTT. Translating gives CASSDSRDPYTQYF.

This clonotype showed up just a few times. The chain combines TRBV20-1 with TRBJ2-7, with 7 bases fitting TRBD2. CDR1 is DFQATT and CDR2 is SNEGSKA in the germline V gene (reference sequence). The CDR3 loop spans 12 amino acids. After removal of 6 bases from V and 4 bases from J, the junction contained 6 bases not matched to a gene. CDR3 sequence reads: CSAGGSRYEQYF. The CDR3 bases are TGCAGTGCGGGCGGGAGTAGGTACGAGCAGTACTTC.

This chain uses TRBV4-2 with TRBJ1-5, with D possibly TRBD1 on 6 matching bases. CDR1 is LGHNA and CDR2 is YNFKEQ in the germline V gene. The CDR3 length is 14 residues. V lost 4 bases, J lost 0 bases, and 7 bases lay in between. DNA of the CDR3: TGTGCCAGCAGCCGACAGGATAGCAATCAGCCCCAGCATTTT. This codes for CASSRQDSNQPQHF.

This clonotype came up a few times. The chain is built from TRBV2 and TRBJ2-2, with D unresolved. Trimming pared 2 bases from V and 4 bases from J, leaving 8 bases between. CDR3 length: 14 amino acids. Germline V gene data show CDR1 as SNHLY and CDR2 as FYNNEI. The CDR3 loop reads CASSERLSTGELFF. CDR3 nucleotide sequence: TGTGCCAGCAGTGAACGGCTAAGCACCGGGGAGCTGTTTTTT. Combining the CDR3 with reference TRBV2 and TRBJ2-2 gives the whole variable domain EPEVTQTPSHQVTQMGQEVILRCVPISNHLYFYWYRQILGQKVEFLVSFYNNEISEKSEIFDDQFSVERPDGSNFTLKIRSTKLEDSAMYFCASSERLSTGELFFGEGSRLTVL.

By share of the sample, this clonotype is medium-sized (0.01 to 0.1%). J is TRBJ1-6 and V is TRBV11-2, with 10 bases fitting TRBD1. V lost 5 bases, J lost 6 bases, and 7 bases stayed unmatched. Germline V gives CDR1 SGHAT, CDR2 FQNNGV. This CDR3 comprises 16 residues. For the CDR3, the DNA is TGTGCCAGCAGCACCTCGACAGGGGGCGTTAATTCACCCCTCCACTTT. Encoded protein: CASSTSTGGVNSPLHF. Complete variable domain (other parts from reference TRBV11-2 and TRBJ1-6): EAGVAQSPRYKIIEKRQSVAFWCNPISGHATLYWYQQILGQGPKLLIQFQNNGVVDDSQLPKDRFSAERLKGVDSTLKIQPAKLEDSAVYLCASSTSTGGVNSPLHFGNGTRLTVT.

The rearrangement links TRBV20-1 to TRBJ2-6, with 15 bases lining up with TRBD2. This CDR3 is built from 18 residues. Trimming cost V 1 base and J 3 bases; bases outside gene matches: 4. Germline V CDR1 and CDR2: DFQATT, SNEGSKA (reference sequence). The CDR3 here is CSARGTSGRAYGANVLTF. The CDR3, as DNA: TGCAGTGCTAGAGGGACTAGCGGGAGGGCGTATGGGGCCAACGTCCTGACTTTC.

The chain recombines TRBV11-2 with TRBJ2-1; D is uncertain. CDR1 is SGHAT, CDR2 FQNNGV, per germline. The CDR3 spans 12 residues. The V end lost 4 bases, the J end lost 5 bases, and 6 bases lay between the germline ends. DNA for the CDR3: TGTGCCAGCAGCTCGCCTCACAATGAGCAGTTCTTC. Amino acids: CASSSPHNEQFF.

The chain links TRBV20-1 to TRBJ1-1; D is undetermined. CDR3 length: 14 amino acids. V lost 4 bases and J 0 bases, leaving 12 bases between the germline ends. Germline CDR1 DFQATT, CDR2 SNEGSKA (reference sequence). The DNA of the CDR3 is TGCAGTGCTAACAGAATCTCAATGAACACTGAAGCTTTCTTT. Its protein product is CSANRISMNTEAFF.

The chain combines TRBV7-9 with TRBJ1-1, with a possible D match to TRBD1 (6 bases). Trimming stripped 5 bases from V and 0 bases from J, with 13 bases between. The germline V gene has CDR1 SEHNR and CDR2 FQNEAQ (reference sequence). The CDR3 totals 15 residues. The CDR3 here is CASSEQGPMNTEAFF. The CDR3 bases are TGTGCCAGCAGCGAACAGGGCCCGATGAACACTGAAGCTTTCTTT.